Described below is a single T cell receptor (beta chain) sequence and its context. No antigen is known for it. This record belongs to a study of radiation and T cells in renal cell carcinoma. Study at large: Nephrectomy followed 15 Gy stereotactic body radiation by 4 weeks.

The repertoire was sequenced with immunoSEQ multiplex PCR; TCRdb's copy has only in-frame clones and lacks some. The sample includes 45,000 to 65,000 clones, 65% to 85% of them seen just once. Findings and limits, study-wide: Without pretreatment biopsies, baseline tumor clonotype presence was undetermined.

Germline CDR1 reads GTSNPN; CDR2 reads SVGIG (reference sequence). The CDR3 consists of 14 residues. V was trimmed by 3 bases and J by 0 bases, leaving 9 bases between them. Documented time point: baseline pretreatment blood. Indicated treatment: 15 Gy SBRT to primary tumor, nephrectomy 4 weeks later. Blood was sampled at baseline, 2 weeks and 4 weeks after SBRT. Clear cell pathology was present in this patient's renal cell carcinoma. This rearrangement joins TRBV30 to TRBJ1-3; D gene uncertain. The input for sequencing was blood, taken from a patient whose treatment included radiotherapy and nephrectomy. The source is a man aged 55 to 70 with renal cell carcinoma. CDR3 residues: CAWSGRLSGNTIYF. As DNA, the CDR3 is TGTGCCTGGAGCGGGAGGCTCTCTGGAAACACCATATATTTT. The full variable domain, in which reference TRBV30 and TRBJ1-3 provide the parts outside the CDR3, is SQTIHQWPATLVQPVGSPLSLECTVEGTSNPNLYWYRQAAGRGLQLLFYSVGIGQISSEVPQNLSASRPQDRQFILSSKKLLLSDSGFYLCAWSGRLSGNTIYFGEGSWLTVV.